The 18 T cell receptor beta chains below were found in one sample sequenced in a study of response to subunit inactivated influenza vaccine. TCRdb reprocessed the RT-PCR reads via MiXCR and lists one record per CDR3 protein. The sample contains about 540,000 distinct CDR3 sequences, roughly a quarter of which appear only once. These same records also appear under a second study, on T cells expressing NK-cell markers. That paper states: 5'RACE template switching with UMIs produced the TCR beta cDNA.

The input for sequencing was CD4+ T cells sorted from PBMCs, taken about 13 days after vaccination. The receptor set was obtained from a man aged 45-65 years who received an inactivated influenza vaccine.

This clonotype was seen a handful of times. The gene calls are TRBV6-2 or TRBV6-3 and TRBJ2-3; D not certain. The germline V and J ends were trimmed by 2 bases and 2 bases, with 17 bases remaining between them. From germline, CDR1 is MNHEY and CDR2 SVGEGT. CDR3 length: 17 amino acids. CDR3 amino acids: CASSYAGRAIPTDTQYF. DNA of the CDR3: TGTGCCAGCAGTTACGCCGGGCGAGCGATCCCCACAGATACGCAGTATTTT.

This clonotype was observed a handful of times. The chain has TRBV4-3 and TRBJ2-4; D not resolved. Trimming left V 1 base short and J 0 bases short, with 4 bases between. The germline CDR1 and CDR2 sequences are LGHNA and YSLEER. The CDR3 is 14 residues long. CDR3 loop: CASSQAVAKNIQYF. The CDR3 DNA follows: TGCGCCAGCAGCCAAGCAGTAGCCAAAAACATTCAGTACTTC.

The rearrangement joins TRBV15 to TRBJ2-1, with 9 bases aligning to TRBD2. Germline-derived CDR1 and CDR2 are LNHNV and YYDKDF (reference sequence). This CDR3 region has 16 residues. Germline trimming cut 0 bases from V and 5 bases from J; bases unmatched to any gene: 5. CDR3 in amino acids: CATSRDSLAGNNEQFF. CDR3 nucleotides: TGTGCCACCAGCAGAGATAGCCTAGCGGGAAACAATGAGCAGTTCTTC.

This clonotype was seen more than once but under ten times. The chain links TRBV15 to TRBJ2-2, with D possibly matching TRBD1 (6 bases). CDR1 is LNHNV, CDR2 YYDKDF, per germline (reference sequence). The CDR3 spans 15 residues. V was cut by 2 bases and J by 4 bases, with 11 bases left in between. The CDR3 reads CATSRLDRSTGELFF. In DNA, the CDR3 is TGTGCCACCAGCAGATTGGACAGATCCACCGGGGAGCTGTTTTTT.

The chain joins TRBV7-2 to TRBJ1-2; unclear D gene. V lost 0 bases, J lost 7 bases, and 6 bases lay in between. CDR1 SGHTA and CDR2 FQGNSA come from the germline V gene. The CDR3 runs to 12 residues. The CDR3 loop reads CASSLARGGYTF. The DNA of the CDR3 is TGTGCCAGCAGCTTAGCTCGGGGTGGCTACACCTTC.

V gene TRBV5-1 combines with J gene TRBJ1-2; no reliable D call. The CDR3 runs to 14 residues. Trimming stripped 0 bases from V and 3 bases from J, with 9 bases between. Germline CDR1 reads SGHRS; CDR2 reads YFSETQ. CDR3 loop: CASSLAVGYYGYTF. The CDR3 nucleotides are TGCGCCAGCAGCTTGGCCGTTGGCTACTATGGCTACACCTTC.

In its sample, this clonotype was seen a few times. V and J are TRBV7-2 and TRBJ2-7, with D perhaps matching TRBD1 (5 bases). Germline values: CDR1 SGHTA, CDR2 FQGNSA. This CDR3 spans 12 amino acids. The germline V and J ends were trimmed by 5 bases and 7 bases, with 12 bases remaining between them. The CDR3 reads CASSDRQFEQYF. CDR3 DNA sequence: TGTGCCAGCAGCGACCGACAGTTTGAGCAGTACTTC.

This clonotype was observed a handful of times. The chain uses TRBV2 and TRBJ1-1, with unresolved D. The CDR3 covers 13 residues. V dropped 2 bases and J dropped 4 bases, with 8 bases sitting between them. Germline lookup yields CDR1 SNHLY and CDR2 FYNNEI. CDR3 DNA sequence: TGTGCCAGCAGTGAAAGACAATCCACTGAAGCTTTCTTT. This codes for CASSERQSTEAFF.

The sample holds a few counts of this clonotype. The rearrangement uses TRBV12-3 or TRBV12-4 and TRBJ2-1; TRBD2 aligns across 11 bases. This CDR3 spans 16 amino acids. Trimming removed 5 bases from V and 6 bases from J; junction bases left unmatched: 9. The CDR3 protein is CASSARASGGFNEQFF. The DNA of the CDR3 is TGTGCCAGCAGTGCGAGGGCTAGCGGGGGGTTCAATGAGCAGTTCTTC.

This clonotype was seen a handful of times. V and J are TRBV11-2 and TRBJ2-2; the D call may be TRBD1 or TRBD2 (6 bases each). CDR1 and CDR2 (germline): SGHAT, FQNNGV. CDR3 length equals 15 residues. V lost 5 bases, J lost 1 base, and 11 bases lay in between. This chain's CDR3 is CASSPRGLNTGELFF. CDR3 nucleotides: TGTGCCAGCAGCCCTCGGGGGCTGAACACCGGGGAGCTGTTTTTT.

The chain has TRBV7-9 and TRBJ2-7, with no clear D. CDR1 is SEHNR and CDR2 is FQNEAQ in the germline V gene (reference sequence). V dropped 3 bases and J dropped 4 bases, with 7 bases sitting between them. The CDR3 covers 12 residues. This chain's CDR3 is CASSFKGYEQYF. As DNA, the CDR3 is TGTGCCAGCAGCTTCAAAGGATACGAGCAGTACTTC.

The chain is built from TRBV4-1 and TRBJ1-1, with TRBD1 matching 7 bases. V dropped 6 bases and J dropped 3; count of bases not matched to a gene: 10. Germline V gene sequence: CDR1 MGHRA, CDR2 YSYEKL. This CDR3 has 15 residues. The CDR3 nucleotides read TGCGCCAGCAGACAACCGACAGGGTCGGACACTGAAGCTTTCTTT. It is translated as CASRQPTGSDTEAFF.

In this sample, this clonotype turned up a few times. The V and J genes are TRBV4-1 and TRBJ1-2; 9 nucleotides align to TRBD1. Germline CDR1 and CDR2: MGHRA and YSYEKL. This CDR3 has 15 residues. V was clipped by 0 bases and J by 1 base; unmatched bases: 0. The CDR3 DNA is TGCGCCAGCAGCCAAGAGACAGGGGGTAACTATGGCTACACCTTC. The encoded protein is CASSQETGGNYGYTF.

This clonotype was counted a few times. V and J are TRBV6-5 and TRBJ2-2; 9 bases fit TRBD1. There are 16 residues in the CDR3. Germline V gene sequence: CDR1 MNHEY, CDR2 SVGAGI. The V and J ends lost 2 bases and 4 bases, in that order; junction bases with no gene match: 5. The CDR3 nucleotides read TGTGCCAGCAGTTACGCCACAGGGGGCGTCACCGGGGAGCTGTTTTTT. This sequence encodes CASSYATGGVTGELFF.

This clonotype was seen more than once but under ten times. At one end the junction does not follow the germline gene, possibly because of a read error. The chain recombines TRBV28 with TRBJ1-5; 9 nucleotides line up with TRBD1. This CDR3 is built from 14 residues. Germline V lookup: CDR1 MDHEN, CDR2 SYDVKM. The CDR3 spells CPSSLAGQGGPQHF. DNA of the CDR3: TGTCCCAGCAGTTTAGCGGGACAGGGAGGGCCCCAGCATTTT. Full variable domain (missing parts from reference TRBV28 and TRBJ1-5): DVKVTQSSRYLVKRTGEKVFLECVQDMDHENMFWYRQDPGLGLRLIYFSYDVKMKEKGDIPEGYSVSREKKERFSLILESASTNQTSMYLCPSSLAGQGGPQHFGDGTRLSIL.

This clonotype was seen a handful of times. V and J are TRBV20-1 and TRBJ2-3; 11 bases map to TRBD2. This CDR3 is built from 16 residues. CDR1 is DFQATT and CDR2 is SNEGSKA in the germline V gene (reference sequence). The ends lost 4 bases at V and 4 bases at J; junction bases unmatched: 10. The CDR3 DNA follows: TGCAGTGCTACCAAATTAGCGGGAGGGCCATCAGATACGCAGTATTTT. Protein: CSATKLAGGPSDTQYF.

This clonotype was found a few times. CDR3 nucleotides: TGTGCCAGCAGCTATAGACAGGCGGGGTCGACAGATACGCAGTATTTT. This codes for CASSYRQAGSTDTQYF. The chain combines TRBV7-2 with TRBJ2-3; D may be TRBD1 or TRBD2 (6 bases each). The V end lost 4 bases, the J end lost 3 bases, and 17 bases lay between the germline ends. Germline CDR1 SGHTA, CDR2 FQGNSA. The CDR3 spans 16 residues.

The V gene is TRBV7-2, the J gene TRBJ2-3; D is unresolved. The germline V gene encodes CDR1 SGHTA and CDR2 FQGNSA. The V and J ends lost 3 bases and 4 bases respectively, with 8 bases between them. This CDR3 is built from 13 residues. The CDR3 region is CASSFYGADTQYF. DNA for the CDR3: TGTGCCAGCAGCTTCTATGGAGCAGATACGCAGTATTTT.